One and the same sample provided the 4 T cell receptor beta chains below, sequenced in a study of blood T cell repertoires in COVID-19. TCRdb's copy holds only in-frame clones and misses some; the assay was immunoSEQ multiplex PCR. The table has approximately 68,000 clones, around 80% seen once. The sequenced sample consisted of peripheral blood. Every receptor here comes from a woman in her forties or fifties with acute or convalescent COVID-19.

The chain couples TRBV4-1 to TRBJ1-1, with TRBD1 identical over 9 bases. Germline lookup yields CDR1 MGHRA and CDR2 YSYEKL. The CDR3 is 18 residues long. J was trimmed by 1 base and V by 0 bases; bases with no gene match: 9. CDR3 amino acids: CASSQDLRDRATNTEAFF. The CDR3 region has the DNA TGCGCCAGCAGCCAAGATCTGAGGGACAGGGCGACGAACACTGAAGCTTTCTTT.

The V gene is TRBV11-3, the J gene TRBJ2-7; 9 bases match TRBD2. This CDR3 has 16 residues. Germline V lookup: CDR1 SGHNT, CDR2 YENEEA. V lost 1 base and J lost 1; bases outside the gene matches: 5. DNA of the CDR3: TGTGCCAGCAGCTTAGGGGCGGGAGGGAATTCCTACGAGCAGTACTTC. Translating it yields CASSLGAGGNSYEQYF.

This clone was seen a single time. The V gene is TRBV5-1, the J gene TRBJ1-2; TRBD1 is a possible D gene (5 bases). Trimming cost V 2 bases and J 1 base, with 6 bases left between them. This CDR3 has 13 amino acids. The germline V gene has CDR1 SGHRS and CDR2 YFSETQ. DNA of the CDR3: TGCGCCAGCAGCTTACAGGATAACTATGGCTACACCTTC. Translation gives CASSLQDNYGYTF.

The rearrangement uses TRBV6-2 or TRBV6-3 and TRBJ2-5, with a weak D call TRBD1 (6 bases). Germline CDR1 is MNHEY and CDR2 is SVGEGT. V was clipped by 2 bases and J by 5 bases, with 12 bases between them. The CDR3 contains 14 residues. For the CDR3, the DNA is TGTGCCAGCAGTTACCGGGGACAACGGGAGACCCAGTACTTC. Translation: CASSYRGQRETQYF.